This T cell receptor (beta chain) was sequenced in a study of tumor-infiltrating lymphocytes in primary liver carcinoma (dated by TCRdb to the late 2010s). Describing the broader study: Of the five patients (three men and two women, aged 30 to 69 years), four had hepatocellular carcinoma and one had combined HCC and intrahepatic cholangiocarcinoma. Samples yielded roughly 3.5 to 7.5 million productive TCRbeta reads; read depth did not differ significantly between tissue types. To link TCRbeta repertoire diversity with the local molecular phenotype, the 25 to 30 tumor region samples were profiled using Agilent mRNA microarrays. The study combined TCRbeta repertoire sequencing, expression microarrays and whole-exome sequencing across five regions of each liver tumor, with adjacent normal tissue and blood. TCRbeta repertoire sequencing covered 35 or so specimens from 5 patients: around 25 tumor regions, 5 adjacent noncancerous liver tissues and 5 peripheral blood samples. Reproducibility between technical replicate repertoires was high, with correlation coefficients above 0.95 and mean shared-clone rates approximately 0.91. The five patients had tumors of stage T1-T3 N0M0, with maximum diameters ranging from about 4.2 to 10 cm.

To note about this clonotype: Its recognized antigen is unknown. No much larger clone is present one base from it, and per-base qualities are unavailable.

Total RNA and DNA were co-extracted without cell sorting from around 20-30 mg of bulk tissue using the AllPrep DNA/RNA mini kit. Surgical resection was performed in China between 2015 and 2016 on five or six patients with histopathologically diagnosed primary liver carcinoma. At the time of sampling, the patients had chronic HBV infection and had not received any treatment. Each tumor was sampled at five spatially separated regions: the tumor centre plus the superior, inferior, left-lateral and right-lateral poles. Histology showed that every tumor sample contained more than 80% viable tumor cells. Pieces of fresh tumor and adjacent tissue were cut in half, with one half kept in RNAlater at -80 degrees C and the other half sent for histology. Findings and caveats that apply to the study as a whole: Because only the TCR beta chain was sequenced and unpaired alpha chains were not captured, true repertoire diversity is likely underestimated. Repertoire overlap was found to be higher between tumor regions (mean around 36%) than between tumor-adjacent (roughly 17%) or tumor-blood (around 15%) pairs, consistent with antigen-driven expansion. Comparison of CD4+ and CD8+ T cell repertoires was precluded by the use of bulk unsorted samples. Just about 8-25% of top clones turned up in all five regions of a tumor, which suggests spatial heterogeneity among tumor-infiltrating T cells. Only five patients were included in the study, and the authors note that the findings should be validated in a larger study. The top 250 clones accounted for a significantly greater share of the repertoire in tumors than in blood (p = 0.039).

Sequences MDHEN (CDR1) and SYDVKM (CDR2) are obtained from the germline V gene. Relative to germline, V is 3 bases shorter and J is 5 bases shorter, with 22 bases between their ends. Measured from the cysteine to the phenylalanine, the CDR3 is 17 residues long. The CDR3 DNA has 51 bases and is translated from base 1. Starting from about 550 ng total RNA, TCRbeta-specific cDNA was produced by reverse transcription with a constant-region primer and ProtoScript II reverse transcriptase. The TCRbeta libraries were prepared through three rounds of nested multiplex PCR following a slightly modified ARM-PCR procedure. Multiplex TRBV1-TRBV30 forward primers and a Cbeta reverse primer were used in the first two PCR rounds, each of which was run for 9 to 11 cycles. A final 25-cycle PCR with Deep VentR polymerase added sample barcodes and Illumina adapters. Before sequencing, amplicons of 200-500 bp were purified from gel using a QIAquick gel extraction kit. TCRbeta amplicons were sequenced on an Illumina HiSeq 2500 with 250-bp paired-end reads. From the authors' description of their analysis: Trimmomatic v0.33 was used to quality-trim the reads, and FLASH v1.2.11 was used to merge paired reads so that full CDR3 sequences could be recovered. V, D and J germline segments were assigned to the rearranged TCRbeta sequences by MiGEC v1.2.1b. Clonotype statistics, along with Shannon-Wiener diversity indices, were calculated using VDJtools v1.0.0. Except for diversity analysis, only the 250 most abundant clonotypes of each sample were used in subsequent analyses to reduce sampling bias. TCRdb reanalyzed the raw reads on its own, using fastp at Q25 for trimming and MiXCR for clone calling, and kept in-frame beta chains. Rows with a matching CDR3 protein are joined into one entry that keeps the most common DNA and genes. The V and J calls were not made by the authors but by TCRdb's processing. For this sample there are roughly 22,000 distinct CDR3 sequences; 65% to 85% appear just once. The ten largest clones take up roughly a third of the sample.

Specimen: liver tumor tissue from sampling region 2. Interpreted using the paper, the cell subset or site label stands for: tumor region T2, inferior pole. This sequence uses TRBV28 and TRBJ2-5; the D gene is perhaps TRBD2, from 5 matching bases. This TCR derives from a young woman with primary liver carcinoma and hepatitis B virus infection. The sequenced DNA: TGTGCCAGCAGTTTTGGGTTTTCGGGAACAGTGTTTGAGACCCAGTACTTC. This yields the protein CASSFGFSGTVFETQYF.